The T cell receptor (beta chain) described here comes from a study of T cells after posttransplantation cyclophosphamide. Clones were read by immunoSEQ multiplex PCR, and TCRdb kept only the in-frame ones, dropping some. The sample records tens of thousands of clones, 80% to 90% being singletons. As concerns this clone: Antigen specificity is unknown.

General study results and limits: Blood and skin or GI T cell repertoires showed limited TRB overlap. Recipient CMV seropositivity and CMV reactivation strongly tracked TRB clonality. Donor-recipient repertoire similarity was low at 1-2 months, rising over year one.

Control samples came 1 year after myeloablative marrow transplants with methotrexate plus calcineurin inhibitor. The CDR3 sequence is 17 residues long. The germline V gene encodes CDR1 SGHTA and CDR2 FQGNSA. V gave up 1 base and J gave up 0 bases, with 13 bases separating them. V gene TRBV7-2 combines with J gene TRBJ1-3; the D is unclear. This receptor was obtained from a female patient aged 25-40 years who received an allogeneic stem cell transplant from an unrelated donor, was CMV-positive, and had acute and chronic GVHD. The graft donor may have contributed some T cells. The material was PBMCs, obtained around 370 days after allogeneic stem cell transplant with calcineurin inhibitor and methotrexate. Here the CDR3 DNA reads TGTGCCAGCAGCTTAGTGCCCCCCGCAGGCTCTGGAAACACCATATATTTT. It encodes CASSLVPPAGSGNTIYF.